Each of the 14 T cell receptor beta chains below was sequenced from the same sample in a study of OX40 agonist ivuxolimab in advanced cancers. The assay was immunoSEQ multiplex PCR, and TCRdb's table has in-frame clones only and misses some. The sample yields approximately 70,000 clones, more than 80% seen once. The specimen comprised CD4+ or CD8+ T cells sorted from blood, sampled in a trial of the OX40 agonist ivuxolimab. All receptors derive from an adult with an advanced solid tumor such as melanoma, head and neck, liver or kidney cancer.

V and J are TRBV7-9 and TRBJ1-1, with D possibly being TRBD1 (5 bases). CDR1 is SEHNR and CDR2 is FQNEAQ in the germline V gene (reference sequence). Deletions cut 3 bases from V and 2 bases from J, with 7 bases between. There are 13 residues in the CDR3. CDR3 amino acids: CASSFQGNTEAFF. The DNA of the CDR3 is TGTGCCAGCAGCTTCCAGGGAAACACTGAAGCTTTCTTT.

The J gene is TRBJ1-4, the V gene TRBV10-2, with no clear D. This CDR3 is built from 16 residues. In germline, CDR1 is WSHSY, CDR2 SAAADI. Trimming left V 1 base short and J 8 bases short, with 17 bases between. For the CDR3, the DNA is TGCGCCAGCAGTGAGTTGTGGTCTCTTAACGGAGAAAAACTGTTTTTT. Amino acids: CASSELWSLNGEKLFF.

The chain combines TRBV27 with TRBJ1-4; D remains unclear. V lost 7 bases and J 4 bases, leaving 10 bases between the germline ends. From germline, CDR1 is MNHEY and CDR2 SMNVEV (reference sequence). CDR3 length: 13 residues. CDR3 sequence reads: CASTSPGNEKLFF. Written as DNA, the CDR3 is TGTGCCAGCACTTCCCCGGGTAATGAAAAACTGTTTTTT.

With respect to this clone: This same CDR3 is encoded by further DNA sequences in the sample. This chain uses TRBV2 with TRBJ2-1; TRBD1 matches 10 bases. Trimming removed 9 bases from V and 10 bases from J; junction bases left unmatched: 12. The CDR3 contains 14 residues. Germline-derived CDR1 and CDR2 are SNHLY and FYNNEI. CDR3 sequence: CARDRGPLSHEQFF. The DNA of the CDR3 is TGTGCCAGAGACAGGGGGCCCCTGTCCCACGAGCAGTTCTTC.

The genes are TRBV19 and TRBJ2-2; 11 nucleotides agree with TRBD2. CDR3 length: 17 residues. CDR1 is LNHDA and CDR2 is SQIVND in the germline V gene (reference sequence). Trimming cost V 5 bases and J 3 bases; bases outside gene matches: 8. CDR3 residues: CASSPTGLAAYTGELFF. CDR3 coding DNA: TGTGCCAGTAGTCCGACGGGACTAGCGGCGTACACCGGGGAGCTGTTTTTT.

The V call is TRBV11-3, the J call TRBJ2-1; TRBD2 matches 11 bases. The CDR3 has 19 residues. Germline V gene lookup returns CDR1 SGHNT and CDR2 YENEEA. V shed 5 bases and J 1 base; nucleotides not matched to a gene: 13. CDR3 sequence reads: CASSQGLVAGGGSYNEQFF. For the CDR3, the DNA is TGTGCCAGCAGCCAGGGGTTGGTAGCGGGAGGGGGGTCCTACAATGAGCAGTTCTTC.

CDR3 amino acids: CASLRVGKNIQYF. The CDR3, as DNA: TGTGCCAGCCTCAGGGTGGGCAAAAACATTCAGTACTTC. This sequence joins TRBV5-6 and TRBJ2-4, with TRBD1 as a possible D gene (5 bases). Between the trimmed V and J ends, which lost 7 bases and 3 bases, there was a span of 11 bases. The CDR3 covers 13 residues. Germline CDR1 reads SGHDT; CDR2 reads YYEEEE.

V gene TRBV6-1 combines with J gene TRBJ1-3; the match to TRBD1 covers 7 bases. The germline V gene has CDR1 MNHNS and CDR2 SASEGT. V lost 6 bases, J lost 0 bases, and 2 bases stayed unmatched. The CDR3 has 14 amino acids. Here the CDR3 DNA reads TGTGCCAGCAGGGGGACAGTCTCTGGAAACACCATATATTTT. It is translated as CASRGTVSGNTIYF.

J is TRBJ2-1 and V is TRBV11-1; D is unresolved. From germline, CDR1 is SGHAT and CDR2 FQDESV (reference sequence). The CDR3 has 16 amino acids. V lost 0 bases to trimming and J lost 4 bases, with 13 bases between them. CDR3 sequence reads: CASSLAGIGVYNEQFF. The CDR3 nucleotides are TGTGCCAGCAGCTTAGCCGGCATTGGGGTATACAATGAGCAGTTCTTC.

The chain recombines TRBV7-2 with TRBJ2-5, with no clear D. The CDR3 loop spans 14 amino acids. V was clipped by 1 base and J by 2 bases, with 8 bases between them. Germline assignment: CDR1 SGHTA and CDR2 FQGNSA. The CDR3 loop is CASSLGSLQETQYF. The DNA of the CDR3 is TGTGCCAGCAGCTTAGGTTCCTTACAAGAGACCCAGTACTTC.

This chain links TRBV4-2 with TRBJ2-1, with 9 bases lining up with TRBD2. Germline V CDR1 and CDR2: LGHNA, YNFKEQ. CDR3 length: 16 amino acids. V gave up 4 bases and J gave up 5 bases; unmatched junction bases: 9. The CDR3 protein is CASSRPPGLADNEQFF. The DNA for the CDR3 is TGTGCCAGCAGCCGACCCCCGGGACTAGCCGACAATGAGCAGTTCTTC.

V usage is TRBV30 and J usage is TRBJ2-6; TRBD2 might be the D (6 bases). Germline loops: CDR1 GTSNPN, CDR2 SVGIG (reference sequence). V lost 8 bases and J 2 bases, leaving 13 bases between the germline ends. The CDR3 sequence is 14 residues long. The CDR3: CAGGLRAGANVLTF. Here the CDR3 DNA reads TGTGCCGGGGGACTGAGGGCTGGGGCCAACGTCCTGACTTTC.

The chain links TRBV10-2 to TRBJ2-7; TRBD2 aligns across 11 bases. The germline V gene encodes CDR1 WSHSY and CDR2 SAAADI. The V segment lost 6 bases and the J segment 1 base; nucleotides outside the gene matches: 8. The CDR3 extends over 16 amino acids. The CDR3 DNA is TGCGCCAGCAGGGCCCCCGGGACTAGCGGATCCTACGAGCAGTACTTC. Its translation is CASRAPGTSGSYEQYF.

The chain carries TRBV4-1 and TRBJ1-4; D is uncertain. Trimming removed 0 bases at V and 4 bases at J, with 9 bases between. The CDR3 has 15 residues. Germline CDR1 is MGHRA and CDR2 is YSYEKL. The CDR3 sequence is CASSQEGGFNEKLFF. The CDR3 DNA reads TGCGCCAGCAGCCAAGAAGGAGGGTTTAATGAAAAACTGTTTTTT.